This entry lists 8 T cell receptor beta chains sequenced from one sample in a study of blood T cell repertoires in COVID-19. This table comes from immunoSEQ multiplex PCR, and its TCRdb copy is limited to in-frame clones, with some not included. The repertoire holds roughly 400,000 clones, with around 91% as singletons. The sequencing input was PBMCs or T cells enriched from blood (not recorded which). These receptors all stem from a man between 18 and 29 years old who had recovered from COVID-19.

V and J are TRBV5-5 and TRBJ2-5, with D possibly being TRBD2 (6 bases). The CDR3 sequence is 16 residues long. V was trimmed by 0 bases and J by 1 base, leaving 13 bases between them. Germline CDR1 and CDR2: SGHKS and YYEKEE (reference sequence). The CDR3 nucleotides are TGTGCCAGCAGCTTGGTCGCCCGGCGGGGCCAAGAGACCCAGTACTTC. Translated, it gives CASSLVARRGQETQYF.

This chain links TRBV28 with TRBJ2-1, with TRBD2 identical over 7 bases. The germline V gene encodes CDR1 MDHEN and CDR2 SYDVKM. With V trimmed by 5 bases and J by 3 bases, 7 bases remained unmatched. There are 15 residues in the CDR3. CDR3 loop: CASSPPRGSYNEQFF. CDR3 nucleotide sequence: TGTGCCAGCAGTCCCCCCCGCGGGAGCTACAATGAGCAGTTCTTC.

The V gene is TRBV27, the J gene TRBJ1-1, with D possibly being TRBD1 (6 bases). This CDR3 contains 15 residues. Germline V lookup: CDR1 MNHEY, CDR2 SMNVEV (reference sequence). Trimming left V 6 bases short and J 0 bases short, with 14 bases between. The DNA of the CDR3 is TGTGCCAGCAGCCCCCGGGACACTATGAACACTGAAGCTTTCTTT. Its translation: CASSPRDTMNTEAFF.

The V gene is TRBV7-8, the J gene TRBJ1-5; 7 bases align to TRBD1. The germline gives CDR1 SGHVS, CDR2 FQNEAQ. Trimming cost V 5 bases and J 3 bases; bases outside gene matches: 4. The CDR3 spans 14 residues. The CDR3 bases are TGTGCCAGCAGCCCGGGACAGTACAATCAGCCCCAGCATTTT. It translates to CASSPGQYNQPQHF.

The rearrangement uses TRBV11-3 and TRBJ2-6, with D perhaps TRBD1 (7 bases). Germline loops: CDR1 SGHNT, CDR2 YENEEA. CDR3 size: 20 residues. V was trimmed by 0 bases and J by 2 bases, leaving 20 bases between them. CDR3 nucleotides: TGTGCCAGCAGCTTAGATGGCAGACCCAGGGGGGAGGCTGGGGCCAACGTCCTGACTTTC. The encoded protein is CASSLDGRPRGEAGANVLTF.

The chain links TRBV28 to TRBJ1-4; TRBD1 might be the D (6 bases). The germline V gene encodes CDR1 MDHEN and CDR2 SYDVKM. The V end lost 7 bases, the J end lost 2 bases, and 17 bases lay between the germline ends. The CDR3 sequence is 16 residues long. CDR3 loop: CASNERGGLTNEKLFF. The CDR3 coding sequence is TGTGCCAGCAATGAGAGGGGGGGACTGACTAATGAAAAACTGTTTTTT.

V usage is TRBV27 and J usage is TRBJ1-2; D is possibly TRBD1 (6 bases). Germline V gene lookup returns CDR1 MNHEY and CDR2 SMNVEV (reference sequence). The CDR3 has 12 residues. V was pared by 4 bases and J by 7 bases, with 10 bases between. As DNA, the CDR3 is TGTGCCAGCAGTTCCGCAGGGGTTGGCTACACCTTC. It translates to CASSSAGVGYTF.

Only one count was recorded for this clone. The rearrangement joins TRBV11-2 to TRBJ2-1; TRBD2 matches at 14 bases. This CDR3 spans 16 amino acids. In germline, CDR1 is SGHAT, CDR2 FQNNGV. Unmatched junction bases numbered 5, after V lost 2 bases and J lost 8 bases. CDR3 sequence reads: CASSLRTSGRRDEQFF. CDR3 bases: TGTGCCAGCAGCTTACGGACTAGCGGGAGGCGGGATGAGCAGTTCTTC.